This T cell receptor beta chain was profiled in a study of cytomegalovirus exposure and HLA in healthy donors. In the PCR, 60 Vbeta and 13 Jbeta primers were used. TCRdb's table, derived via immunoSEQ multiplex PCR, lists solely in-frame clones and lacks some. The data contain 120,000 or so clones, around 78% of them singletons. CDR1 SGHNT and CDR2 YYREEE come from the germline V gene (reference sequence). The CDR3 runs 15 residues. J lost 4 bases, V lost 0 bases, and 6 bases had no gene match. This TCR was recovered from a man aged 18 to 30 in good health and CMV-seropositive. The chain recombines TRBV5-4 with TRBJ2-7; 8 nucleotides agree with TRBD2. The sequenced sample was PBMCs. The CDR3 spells CASSLGRGAPYEQYF. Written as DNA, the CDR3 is TGTGCCAGCAGCTTGGGGCGGGGGGCTCCGTACGAGCAGTACTTC.